This T cell receptor beta chain was profiled in a study of blood T cell repertoires in COVID-19. V was shortened by 0 bases and J by 5 bases, with 12 bases between the two germline ends. Germline loops: CDR1 SGHDT, CDR2 YYEEEE. The CDR3 runs to 15 residues. The table came from immunoSEQ multiplex PCR; TCRdb's copy has only in-frame clones and leaves some out. The profile shows about 400,000 clones, more than 75% of them singletons. V usage is TRBV5-6 and J usage is TRBJ2-1; D is uncertain. This clonotype was obtained from a human donor in a cohort sampled during active COVID-19. The sequencing sample was made of peripheral blood. This chain's CDR3 is CASSLGPSRNNEQFF. CDR3 DNA sequence: TGTGCCAGCAGCTTGGGGCCTTCCCGAAACAATGAGCAGTTCTTC. The complete variable domain, with remaining parts taken from reference TRBV5-6 and TRBJ2-1, reads DAGVTQSPTHLIKTRGQQVTLRCSPKSGHDTVSWYQQALGQGPQFIFQYYEEEERQRGNFPDRFSGHQFPNYSSELNVNALLLGDSALYLCASSLGPSRNNEQFFGPGTRLTVL.